This T cell receptor (beta chain) was recorded in a study of blood T cell repertoires in COVID-19. The germline V gene encodes CDR1 SGHRS and CDR2 YFSETQ. Trimming removed 0 bases from V and 7 bases from J, with 10 bases in between. The CDR3 extends over 13 amino acids. The assay was immunoSEQ multiplex PCR, and TCRdb's table has in-frame clones only and misses some. This sample carries approximately 250,000 clones, more than 70% of them seen once, and the ten largest clones take over 2%. The chain uses TRBV5-1 and TRBJ1-1; possibly TRBD1 for D (6 bases). The receptor was derived from a woman aged 55-75 years in a cohort exposed to, infected with or recovered from COVID-19 (not recorded which). Specimen: PBMCs or T cells enriched from blood (not recorded which). The CDR3 DNA reads TGCGCCAGCAGCTTGGGGGAACAGGGTGAAGCTTTCTTT. Protein: CASSLGEQGEAFF.